This T cell receptor (beta chain) was sequenced in a study of technical replicates of blood from several donors. The data were produced by immunoSEQ multiplex PCR, yet TCRdb's version contains in-frame clones alone and is incomplete. This sample has roughly 80,000 clones, with roughly 90% found just once. V was cut by 7 bases and J by 8 bases, with 20 bases left in between. There are 14 residues in the CDR3. Per the germline V gene, CDR1 is KGHSH and CDR2 is LQKENI. This clone showed up just a few times. The specimen was T cells isolated from PBMCs. This sequence joins TRBV18 and TRBJ1-2; D is perhaps TRBD1 (6 bases). This receptor was taken from a human donor in good health. As DNA, the CDR3 is TGTGCCAGCTTTATCGGGACATCTGCCTTGGGCTACACCTTC. This sequence encodes CASFIGTSALGYTF.